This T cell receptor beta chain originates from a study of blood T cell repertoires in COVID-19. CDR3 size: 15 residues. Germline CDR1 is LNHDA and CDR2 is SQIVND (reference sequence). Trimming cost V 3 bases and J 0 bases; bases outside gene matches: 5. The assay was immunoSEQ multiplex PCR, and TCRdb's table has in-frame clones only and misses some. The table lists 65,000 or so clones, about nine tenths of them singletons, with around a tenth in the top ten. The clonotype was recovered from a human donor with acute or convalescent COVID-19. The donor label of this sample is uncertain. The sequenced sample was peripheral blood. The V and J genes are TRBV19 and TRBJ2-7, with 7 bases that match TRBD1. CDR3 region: CASSIPGQASYEQYF. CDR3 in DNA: TGTGCCAGTAGTATCCCTGGACAGGCCTCCTACGAGCAGTACTTC.